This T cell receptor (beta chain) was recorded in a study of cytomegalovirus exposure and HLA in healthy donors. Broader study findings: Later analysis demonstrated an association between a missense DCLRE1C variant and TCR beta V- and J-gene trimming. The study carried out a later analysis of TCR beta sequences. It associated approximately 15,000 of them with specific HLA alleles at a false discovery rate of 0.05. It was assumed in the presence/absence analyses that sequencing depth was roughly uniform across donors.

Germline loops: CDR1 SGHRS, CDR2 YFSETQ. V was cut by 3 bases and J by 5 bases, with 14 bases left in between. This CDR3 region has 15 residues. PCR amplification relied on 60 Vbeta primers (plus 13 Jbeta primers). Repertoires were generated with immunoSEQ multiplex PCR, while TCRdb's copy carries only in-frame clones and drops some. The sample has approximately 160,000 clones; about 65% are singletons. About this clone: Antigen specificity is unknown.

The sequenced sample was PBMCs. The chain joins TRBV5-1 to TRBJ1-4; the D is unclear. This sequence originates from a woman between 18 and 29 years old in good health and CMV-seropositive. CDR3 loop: CASSWSDLENEKLFF. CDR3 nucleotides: TGCGCCAGCAGCTGGTCTGACTTAGAAAATGAAAAACTGTTTTTT.